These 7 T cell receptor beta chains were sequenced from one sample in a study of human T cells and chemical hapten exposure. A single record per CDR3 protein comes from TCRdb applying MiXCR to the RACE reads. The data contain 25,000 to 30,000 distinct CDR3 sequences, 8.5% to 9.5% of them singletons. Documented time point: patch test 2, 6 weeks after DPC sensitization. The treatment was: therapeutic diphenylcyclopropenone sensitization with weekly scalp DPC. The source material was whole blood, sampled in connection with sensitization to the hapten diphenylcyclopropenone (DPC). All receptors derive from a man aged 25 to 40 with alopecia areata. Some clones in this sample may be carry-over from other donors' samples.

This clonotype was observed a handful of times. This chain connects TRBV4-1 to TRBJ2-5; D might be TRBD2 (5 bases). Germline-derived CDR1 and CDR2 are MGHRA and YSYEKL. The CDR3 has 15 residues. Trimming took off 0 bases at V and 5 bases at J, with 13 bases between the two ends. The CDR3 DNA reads TGCGCCAGCAGCCAAGAGGCTAGCCTGGGGGAGACCCAGTACTTC. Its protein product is CASSQEASLGETQYF.

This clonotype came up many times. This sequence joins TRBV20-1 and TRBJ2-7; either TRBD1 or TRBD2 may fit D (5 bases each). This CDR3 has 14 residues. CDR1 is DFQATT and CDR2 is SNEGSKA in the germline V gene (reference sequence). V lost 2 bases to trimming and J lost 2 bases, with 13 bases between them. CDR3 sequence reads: CSARIPGRAYEQYF. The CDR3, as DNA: TGCAGTGCTAGAATCCCGGGACGGGCCTACGAGCAGTACTTC.

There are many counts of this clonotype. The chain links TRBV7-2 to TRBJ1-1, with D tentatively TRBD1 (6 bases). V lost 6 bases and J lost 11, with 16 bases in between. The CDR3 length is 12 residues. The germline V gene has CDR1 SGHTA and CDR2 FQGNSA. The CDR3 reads CASRPEGGAAFF. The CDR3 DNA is TGTGCCAGCAGGCCCGAGGGGGGGGCGGCTTTCTTT.

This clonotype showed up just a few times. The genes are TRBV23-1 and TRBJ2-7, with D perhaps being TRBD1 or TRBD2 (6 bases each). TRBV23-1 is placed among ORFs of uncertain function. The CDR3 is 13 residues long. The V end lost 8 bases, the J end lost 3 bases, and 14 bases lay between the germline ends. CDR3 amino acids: CASVQGGVYEQYF. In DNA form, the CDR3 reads TGCGCCAGCGTACAGGGAGGAGTCTACGAGCAGTACTTC.

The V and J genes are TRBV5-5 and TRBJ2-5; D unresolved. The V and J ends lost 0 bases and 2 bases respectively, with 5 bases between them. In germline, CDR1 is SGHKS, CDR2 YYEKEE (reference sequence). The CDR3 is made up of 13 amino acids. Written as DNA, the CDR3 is TGTGCCAGCAGCTTGGCCTCACAAGAGACCCAGTACTTC. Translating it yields CASSLASQETQYF.

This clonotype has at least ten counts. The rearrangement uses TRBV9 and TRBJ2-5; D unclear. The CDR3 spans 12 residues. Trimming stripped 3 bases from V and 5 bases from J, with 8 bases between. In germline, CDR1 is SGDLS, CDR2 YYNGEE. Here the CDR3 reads CASSAEAETQYF. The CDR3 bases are TGTGCCAGCAGCGCAGAAGCGGAGACCCAGTACTTC.

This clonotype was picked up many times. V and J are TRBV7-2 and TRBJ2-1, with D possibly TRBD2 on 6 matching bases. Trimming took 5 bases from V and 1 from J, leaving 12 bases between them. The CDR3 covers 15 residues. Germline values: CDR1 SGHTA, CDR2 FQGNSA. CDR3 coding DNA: TGTGCCAGCAGCCAATCCGGGACTTCCTACAATGAGCAGTTCTTC. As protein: CASSQSGTSYNEQFF.